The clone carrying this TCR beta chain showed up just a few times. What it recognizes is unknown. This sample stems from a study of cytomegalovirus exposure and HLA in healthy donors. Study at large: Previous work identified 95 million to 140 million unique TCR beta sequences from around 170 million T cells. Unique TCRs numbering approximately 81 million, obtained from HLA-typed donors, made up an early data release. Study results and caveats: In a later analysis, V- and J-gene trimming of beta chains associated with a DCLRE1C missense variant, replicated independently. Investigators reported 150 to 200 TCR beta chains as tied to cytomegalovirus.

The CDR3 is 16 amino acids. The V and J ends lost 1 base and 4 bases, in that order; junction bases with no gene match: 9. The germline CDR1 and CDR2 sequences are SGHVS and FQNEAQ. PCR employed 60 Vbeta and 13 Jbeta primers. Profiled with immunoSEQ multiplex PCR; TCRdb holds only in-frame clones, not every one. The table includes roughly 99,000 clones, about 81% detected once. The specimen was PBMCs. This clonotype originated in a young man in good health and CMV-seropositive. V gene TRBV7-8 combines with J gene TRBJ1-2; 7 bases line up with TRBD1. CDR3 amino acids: CASSLGLTGAAYGYTF. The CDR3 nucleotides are TGTGCCAGCAGCTTAGGATTAACAGGGGCCGCCTATGGCTACACCTTC.